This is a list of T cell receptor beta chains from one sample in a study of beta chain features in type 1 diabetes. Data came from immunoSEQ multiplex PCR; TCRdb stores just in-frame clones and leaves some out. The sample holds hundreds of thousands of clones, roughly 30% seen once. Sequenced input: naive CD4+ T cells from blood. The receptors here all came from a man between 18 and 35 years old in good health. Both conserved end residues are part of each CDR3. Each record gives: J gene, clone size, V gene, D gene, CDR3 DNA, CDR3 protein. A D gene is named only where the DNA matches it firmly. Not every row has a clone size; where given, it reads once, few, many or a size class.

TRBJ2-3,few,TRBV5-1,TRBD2,TGCGCCAGCAGCGCCGGGACTAGAAGTTTGCCTACGCAGTATTTT,CASSAGTRSLPTQYF
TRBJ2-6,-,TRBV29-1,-,TGCAGCGGTGTCGGCTCTGGGGCCAACGTCCTGACTTTC,CSGVGSGANVLTF
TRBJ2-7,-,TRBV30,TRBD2,TGTGCCGGTAGCGGGGGGATTGGCTCCTACGAGCAGTACTTC,CAGSGGIGSYEQYF
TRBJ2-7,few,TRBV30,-,TGTGCCTGGAGTGCCTCGCCCAAGCAGTACTTC,CAWSASPKQYF
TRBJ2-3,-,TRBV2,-,TGTGCCAGCACCGGGGCTCGAAGGGAGGCAGGCACAGATACGCAGTATTTT,CASTGARREAGTDTQYF
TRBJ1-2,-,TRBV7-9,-,TGTGCCAGCAGCCGGGCCCTAAACTATGGCTACACCTTC,CASSRALNYGYTF
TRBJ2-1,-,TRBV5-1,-,TGCGCCAGCAGCAGGCTGGAGCGACCCGGGAATGAGCAGTTCTTC,CASSRLERPGNEQFF
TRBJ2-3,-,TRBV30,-,TGTGCCTGGAATCGGTTGCGAGGAGGGGATACGCAGTATTTT,CAWNRLRGGDTQYF
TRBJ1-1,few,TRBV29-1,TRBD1,TGCAGCGTTACAGGGGCTGAAGCTTTCTTT,CSVTGAEAFF
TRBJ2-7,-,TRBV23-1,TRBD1,TGCGCCAGCAGTCAGGGACAGGGAGCGGACGAGCAGTACTTC,CASSQGQGADEQYF
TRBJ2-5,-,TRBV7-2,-,TGTGCCAGCAGCCTGGATACCGAGACCCAGTACTTC,CASSLDTETQYF
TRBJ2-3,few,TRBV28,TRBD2,TGTGCCAGCAGTACCCTCTGGTCGGGAGGAAAGCCAGATACGCAGTATTTT,CASSTLWSGGKPDTQYF
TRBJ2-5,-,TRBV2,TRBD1,TGTGCCAGCACCGCCCTTGGGACAGCTCAAGAGACCCAGTACTTC,CASTALGTAQETQYF
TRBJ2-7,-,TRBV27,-,TGTGCCAGCAGTTTTGTAGCACACGTCTACGAGCAGTACTTC,CASSFVAHVYEQYF
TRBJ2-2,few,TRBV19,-,TGTGCCAGTAGTATAACGGGCTCCGGGGAGCTGTTTTTT,CASSITGSGELFF
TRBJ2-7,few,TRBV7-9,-,TGTGCCAGCAGCTTAGACAGCTCCTACGAGCAGTACTTC,CASSLDSSYEQYF
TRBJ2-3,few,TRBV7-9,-,TGTGCCAGCAGCTTAGAGCGGGGCACAGATACGCAGTATTTT,CASSLERGTDTQYF
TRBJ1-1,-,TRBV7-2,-,TGTGCCAGCAGCTCCGGACGAAACACTGAAGCTTTCTTT,CASSSGRNTEAFF
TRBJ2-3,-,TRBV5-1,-,TGCGCCAGCAGCGTGGAACAGGGACGCGATACGCAGTATTTT,CASSVEQGRDTQYF
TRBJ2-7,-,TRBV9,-,TGTGCCAGCAGCCCTCGGACCGGTACCTACGAGCAGTACTTC,CASSPRTGTYEQYF
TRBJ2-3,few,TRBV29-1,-,TGCAGCGTTGAGGCAGGGTCGATCCACCGCTGGCCAGATACGCAGTATTTT,CSVEAGSIHRWPDTQYF
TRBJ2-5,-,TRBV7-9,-,TGTGCCAGCATAAGGTCCGGGGGTACCCAAGAGACCCAGTACTTC,CASIRSGGTQETQYF
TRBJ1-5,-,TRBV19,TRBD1,TGTGCCAGTAGTATAAGGGTCCAGGGGGGCAATCAGCCCCAGCATTTT,CASSIRVQGGNQPQHF
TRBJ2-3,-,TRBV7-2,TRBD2,TGTGCCAGCAGCTCCCGGACTAGCGGGAGTCATACGCAGTATTTT,CASSSRTSGSHTQYF
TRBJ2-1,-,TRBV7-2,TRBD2,TGTGCCAGCAGCTTGACTAGCGGAGGGGGGGGCCCGTTCTTC,CASSLTSGGGGPFF
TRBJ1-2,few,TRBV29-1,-,TGCAGCGTTGAGAGTTGGGACGAGGATACCTATGGCTACACCTTC,CSVESWDEDTYGYTF
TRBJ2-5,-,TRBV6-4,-,TGTGCCAGCAGTGACTCGGGGGCTAGCCGGGAGACCCAGTACTTC,CASSDSGASRETQYF
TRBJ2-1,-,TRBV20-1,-,TGCAGTGCTACAGGGGACAATGAGCAGTTCTTC,CSATGDNEQFF
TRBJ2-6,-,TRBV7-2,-,TGTGCCAGCAGCTACGCCCGGTCTGGGGCCAACGTCCTGACTTTC,CASSYARSGANVLTF
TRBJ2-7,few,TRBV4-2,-,TGTGCCAGCAGCTCCGCGCTAAAGGGACCCTACGAGCAGTACTTC,CASSSALKGPYEQYF
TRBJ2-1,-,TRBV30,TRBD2,TGTGCCCTTAGCGGGGGTCCCTACAATGAGCAGTTCTTC,CALSGGPYNEQFF
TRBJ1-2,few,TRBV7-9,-,TGTGCCAGCAGCCAGGACGGATTCTATGGCTACACCTTC,CASSQDGFYGYTF
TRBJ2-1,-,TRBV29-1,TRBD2,TGCAGCGTTGAAGATAGGAGGACTAGCGGGAGACGTGAGCAGTTCTTC,CSVEDRRTSGRREQFF
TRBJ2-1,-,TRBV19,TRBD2,TGTGCCAGTAGTCCGGGACTAGCCGCCTACAATGAGCAGTTCTTC,CASSPGLAAYNEQFF
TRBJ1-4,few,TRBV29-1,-,TGCAGCGTTCTGGGACGAGATGAAAAACTGTTTTTT,CSVLGRDEKLFF
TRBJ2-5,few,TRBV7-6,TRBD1,TGTGCCAGCAGCTTCCGGACAGGGGGGATCGAGACCCAGTACTTC,CASSFRTGGIETQYF
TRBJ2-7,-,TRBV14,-,TGTGCCAGCAGCCAAGAATTAGGAAACGAGCAGTACTTC,CASSQELGNEQYF
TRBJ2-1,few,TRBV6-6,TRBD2,TGTGCCATCGGGGGGGAGAATGAGCAGTTCTTC,CAIGGENEQFF
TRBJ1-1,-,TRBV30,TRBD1,TGTGCCTGGAGTATTCGAACAGGGGCCAGGGAAGCTTTCTTT,CAWSIRTGAREAFF
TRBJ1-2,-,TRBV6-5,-,TGTGCCAGCAGGGGGATTGAGAGGAGCGGCTACACCTTC,CASRGIERSGYTF
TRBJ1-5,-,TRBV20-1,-,TGCAGTGCTGACGGAAAGGGGCCCCAGCATTTT,CSADGKGPQHF
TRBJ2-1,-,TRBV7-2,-,TGTGCCAACAGCTTAGCGATAGGCCCCCAGAATGAGCAGTTCTTC,CANSLAIGPQNEQFF
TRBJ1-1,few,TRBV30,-,TGTGCCTGGAGTGTAGTGGGGGCGGCGGAAGCTTTCTTT,CAWSVVGAAEAFF